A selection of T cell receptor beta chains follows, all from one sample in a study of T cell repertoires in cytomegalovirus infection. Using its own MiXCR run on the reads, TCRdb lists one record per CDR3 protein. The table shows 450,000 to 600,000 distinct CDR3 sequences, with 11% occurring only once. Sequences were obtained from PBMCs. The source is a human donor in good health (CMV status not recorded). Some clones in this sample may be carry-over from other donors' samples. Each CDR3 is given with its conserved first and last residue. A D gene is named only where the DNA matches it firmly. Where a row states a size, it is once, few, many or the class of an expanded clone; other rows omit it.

CDR3: CASSENRQRQETQYF
DNA: TGTGCCAGCAGTGAAAATAGGCAACGCCAAGAGACCCAGTACTTC
size: many
J: TRBJ2-5
D: .
V: TRBV2

CDR3: CASSQDGGLGGNQPQHF
DNA: TGCGCCAGCAGCCAAGATGGGGGTCTAGGGGGCAATCAGCCCCAGCATTTT
size: many
J: TRBJ1-5
D: .
V: TRBV4-1

CDR3: CATSRDSGQGLTTDTQYF
DNA: TGTGCCACCAGCAGAGATTCCGGACAGGGATTAACCACAGATACGCAGTATTTT
size: many
J: TRBJ2-3
D: TRBD1
V: TRBV15

CDR3: CSAREIGQTEAFF
DNA: TGCAGTGCTAGAGAAATAGGCCAAACTGAAGCTTTCTTT
size: many
J: TRBJ1-1
D: .
V: TRBV20-1

CDR3: CSAPAGLAGGRSTDTQYF
DNA: TGCAGCGCCCCGGCCGGCCTAGCGGGAGGGCGGAGCACAGATACGCAGTATTTT
size: many
J: TRBJ2-3
D: TRBD2
V: TRBV29-1

CDR3: CSARVILPEAFF
DNA: TGCAGTGCTAGGGTTATCCTGCCTGAAGCTTTCTTT
size: few
J: TRBJ1-1
D: .
V: TRBV20-1

CDR3: CASSSKGQGPTDTQYF
DNA: TGTGCCAGCAGCTCAAAAGGACAGGGGCCTACAGATACGCAGTATTTT
size: .
J: TRBJ2-3
D: TRBD1
V: TRBV13

CDR3: CASSSSSDTQYF
DNA: TGCGCCAGCAGCTCCTCTTCAGATACGCAGTATTTT
size: many
J: TRBJ2-3
D: .
V: TRBV4-1

CDR3: CASSIEPGGNSPLHF
DNA: TGTGCCAGTAGTATAGAACCAGGGGGGAATTCACCCCTCCACTTT
size: many
J: TRBJ1-6
D: TRBD1
V: TRBV19

CDR3: CASSVGAGYAEETQYF
DNA: TGTGCCAGCAGCGTAGGAGCGGGGTATGCTGAAGAGACCCAGTACTTC
size: .
J: TRBJ2-5
D: TRBD2
V: TRBV9